These 17 T cell receptor beta chains originate from one sample sequenced in a study of T cells in localized non-small cell lung cancer. Only in-frame clones appear in the TCRdb table, and some are missing; sequencing was by immunoSEQ multiplex PCR. Here the sample spans tens of thousands of clones, around 86% being singletons. The sequencing here drew on peripheral blood, taken before any cancer treatment. All receptors come from a male donor at least 60 years old with stage III lung adenocarcinoma.

The CDR3 loop reads CASTQRGADTQYF. The CDR3 region has the DNA TGTGCCAGCACCCAGCGGGGGGCGGATACGCAGTATTTT. This rearrangement joins TRBV6-6 to TRBJ2-3; the match to TRBD2 covers 9 bases. Germline loops: CDR1 MNHNY, CDR2 SVGAGI (reference sequence). The CDR3 is 13 amino acids. Trimming cost V 7 bases and J 6 bases; bases outside gene matches: 5.

This clone is medium-sized in the sample. This chain uses TRBV9 with TRBJ2-3; the match to TRBD2 covers 10 bases. The ends lost 2 bases at V and 5 bases at J; junction bases unmatched: 5. CDR3 length: 15 residues. CDR1 and CDR2 from the germline V gene are SGDLS and YYNGEE. The CDR3 loop is CASSVSAGGRDTQYF. CDR3 DNA: TGTGCCAGCAGCGTCTCAGCGGGGGGGCGAGATACGCAGTATTTT.

This clone turned up a few times. The V call is TRBV20-1, the J call TRBJ2-7; D is uncertain. This CDR3 comprises 11 residues. In germline, CDR1 is DFQATT, CDR2 SNEGSKA (reference sequence). V lost 5 bases and J 6 bases, leaving 11 bases between the germline ends. The chain's CDR3 is CSAPWGREQYF. DNA of the CDR3: TGCAGTGCTCCTTGGGGTCGCGAGCAGTACTTC.

This chain joins TRBV9 and TRBJ2-2; 7 bases align to TRBD2. V gave up 6 bases and J gave up 4 bases; unmatched junction bases: 9. The CDR3 is 15 amino acids. Germline values: CDR1 SGDLS, CDR2 YYNGEE. The CDR3 DNA reads TGTGCCAGCACTTTTTGGGAGGGCCGCACCGGGGAGCTGTTTTTT. It yields the protein CASTFWEGRTGELFF.

V and J are TRBV19 and TRBJ2-7; 7 nucleotides line up with TRBD2. Germline V gives CDR1 LNHDA, CDR2 SQIVND (reference sequence). The CDR3 runs 13 residues. Germline trimming cut 3 bases from V and 4 bases from J; bases unmatched to any gene: 3. Here the CDR3 DNA reads TGTGCCAGTAGTATCCGGGGGGAGTACGAGCAGTACTTC. This sequence encodes CASSIRGEYEQYF. Supplemented by reference TRBV19 and TRBJ2-7, the full variable domain reads DGGITQSPKYLFRKEGQNVTLSCEQNLNHDAMYWYRQDPGQGLRLIYYSQIVNDFQKGDIAEGYSVSREKKESFPLTVTSAQKNPTAFYLCASSIRGEYEQYFGPGTRLTVT.

This rearrangement joins TRBV5-1 to TRBJ2-5; weak D call: TRBD2 (5 bases). The V gene's germline CDR1 is SGHRS and CDR2 YFSETQ. This CDR3 contains 14 residues. Trimming removed 4 bases from V and 5 bases from J, with 15 bases in between. Here the CDR3 reads CASSPRTTGETQYF. CDR3 coding DNA: TGCGCCAGCAGCCCTCGGACCACGGGGGAGACCCAGTACTTC.

The J gene is TRBJ1-2, the V gene TRBV29-1; 8 positions agree with TRBD1. The V gene's germline CDR1 is SQVTM and CDR2 ANQGSEA. The CDR3 is 12 amino acids. Trimming cost V 6 bases and J 4 bases; bases outside gene matches: 4. In DNA, the CDR3 is TGCAGCGTCTACGACAGGGGCTATGGCTACACCTTC. Its translation is CSVYDRGYGYTF. The complete variable domain, with remaining parts taken from reference TRBV29-1 and TRBJ1-2, reads SAVISQKPSRDICQRGTSLTIQCQVDSQVTMMFWYRQQPGQSLTLIATANQGSEATYESGFVIDKFPISRPNLTFSTLTVSNMSPEDSSIYLCSVYDRGYGYTFGSGTRLTVV.

The chain has TRBV7-9 and TRBJ1-3; D not certain. The CDR3 has 14 amino acids. The V gene lost 8 bases and the J gene lost 0 bases, with 11 bases spanning the gap. Germline V gene sequence: CDR1 SEHNR, CDR2 FQNEAQ (reference sequence). The CDR3 loop is CASGRPDSGNTIYF. The CDR3 nucleotides read TGTGCCAGCGGAAGGCCCGACTCTGGAAACACCATATATTTT.

V and J are TRBV6-1 and TRBJ2-1, with D hard to call. The CDR3 is 10 residues long. The V gene lost 10 bases and the J gene lost 8 bases, with 9 bases spanning the gap. Per the germline V gene, CDR1 is MNHNS and CDR2 is SASEGT. The CDR3 protein is CATRRDEQFF. As DNA, the CDR3 is TGTGCCACACGGAGAGATGAGCAGTTCTTC.

With regard to this clone: The germline gene is not matched at one end of the junction; a read error may be the cause. The chain combines TRBV10-3 with TRBJ2-2, with 12 bases identical to TRBD2. In germline, CDR1 is ENHRY, CDR2 SYGVKD. The CDR3 has 16 residues. CDR3 in DNA: TGTGCCACCAGTTTCTCTAGCGGGAGGGCCGGTGGGGAGCTGTTTTTT. It encodes CATSFSSGRAGGELFF.

The CDR3 sequence: CAWSVIWEEQYF. CDR3 DNA: TGTGCCTGGAGTGTAATCTGGGAGGAGCAGTACTTC. This chain connects TRBV30 to TRBJ2-7; D possibly corresponds to TRBD2 (5 bases). Germline-derived CDR1 and CDR2 are GTSNPN and SVGIG (reference sequence). The CDR3 consists of 12 residues. V lost 0 bases and J lost 7, with 10 bases in between.

The chain employs TRBV19 and TRBJ2-5; 7 positions match TRBD2. CDR1 and CDR2 from the germline V gene are LNHDA and SQIVND (reference sequence). V shed 3 bases and J 5 bases; nucleotides not matched to a gene: 6. The CDR3 covers 14 residues. Written as DNA, the CDR3 is TGTGCCAGTAGTATTGCTAGCGGAATCGAGACCCAGTACTTC. Translating gives CASSIASGIETQYF.

This clone was seen a handful of times. The V call is TRBV9, the J call TRBJ2-1; 8 positions match TRBD2. This CDR3 region has 14 residues. CDR1 and CDR2 (germline): SGDLS, YYNGEE. Trimming cost V 3 bases and J 5 bases; bases outside gene matches: 4. Here the CDR3 DNA reads TGTGCCAGCAGCGGAAGCGGGGGCCACAATGAGCAGTTCTTC. Residues: CASSGSGGHNEQFF. Combining the CDR3 with reference TRBV9 and TRBJ2-1 gives the whole variable domain DSGVTQTPKHLITATGQRVTLRCSPRSGDLSVYWYQQSLDQGLQFLIQYYNGEERAKGNILERFSAQQFPDLHSELNLSSLELGDSALYFCASSGSGGHNEQFFGPGTRLTVL.

J is TRBJ2-5 and V is TRBV6-1, with D perhaps matching TRBD1 or TRBD2 (5 bases each). V was pared by 2 bases and J by 2 bases, with 12 bases between. The CDR3 has 15 amino acids. Germline CDR1 and CDR2: MNHNS and SASEGT. The CDR3 nucleotides are TGTGCCAGCAGTGAATTTCCGGGACGTCAAGAGACCCAGTACTTC. This sequence encodes CASSEFPGRQETQYF.

The chain uses TRBV6-4 and TRBJ1-6; D not resolved. The CDR3 sequence is 14 residues long. The V gene's germline CDR1 is MRHNA and CDR2 SNTAGT. V lost 5 bases and J lost 7, with 12 bases in between. CDR3 in amino acids: CASSSTPGNSPLHF. The CDR3 nucleotides read TGTGCCAGCAGTTCCACTCCGGGGAATTCACCCCTCCACTTT.

The rearrangement joins TRBV5-6 to TRBJ2-7; 10 bases map to TRBD2. CDR1 is SGHDT, CDR2 YYEEEE, per germline. The CDR3 is 15 amino acids. Trimming took 0 bases from V and 3 from J; bases not matched to a gene: 3. For the CDR3, the DNA is TGTGCCAGCAGCTTGGCTAGCGGGAGAATCTACGAGCAGTACTTC. Translation gives CASSLASGRIYEQYF.

This clone was counted between two and nine times. CDR3 in DNA: TGTGCCAGTAGTATAATGAGGGACGGTGGCTACACCTTC. Protein product: CASSIMRDGGYTF. The chain couples TRBV19 to TRBJ1-2, with D possibly matching TRBD1 (5 bases). Per germline, CDR1 LNHDA and CDR2 SQIVND (reference sequence). The CDR3 runs to 13 residues. Between the trimmed V and J ends, which lost 2 bases and 7 bases, there was a span of 11 bases. Using reference TRBV19 and TRBJ1-2 for the parts outside the CDR3, the full variable domain is DGGITQSPKYLFRKEGQNVTLSCEQNLNHDAMYWYRQDPGQGLRLIYYSQIVNDFQKGDIAEGYSVSREKKESFPLTVTSAQKNPTAFYLCASSIMRDGGYTFGSGTRLTVV.